The present T cell receptor (beta chain) was sequenced within a study of shared clonotypes between healthy human individuals. Study as a whole: CD4 naive and CD4 memory each took three plates per donor, while CD8 naive took two and CD8 memory one. Overall study findings and caveats: Generation probabilities of non-shared clonotypes were lower (relative to those shared by all four donors).

Naive CD8 cells comprised CD45RO-negative, CCR7-positively selected cells, excluding terminally differentiated effector memory CD45RA+ cells. Study donors comprised healthy, HIV-negative adults devoid of recent acute infection or vaccination. The CDR3 consists of 14 residues. Trimming shortened V by 2 bases and J by 6 bases, and 11 bases separated the two germline ends. Germline V gives CDR1 MNHEY, CDR2 SMNVEV (reference sequence). TCRdb keeps only in-frame clones here, not all; method: immunoSEQ multiplex PCR. The table records about 1.9 million clones, around 95% of them present only once. A remark on this clone: Its antigen is unknown. The same CDR3 also results from other DNA sequences found in this sample.

The receptor was isolated from a young man in good health. Some clones in this sample may be carry-over from other donors' samples. The sample was naive CD8+ T cells from PBMCs. V gene TRBV27 combines with J gene TRBJ1-5; D unclear. The DNA for the CDR3 is TGTGCCAGCAGTTTAGCAGGTGCCGGTCAGCCCCAGCATTTT. Its translation is CASSLAGAGQPQHF.